This paragraph covers one T cell receptor (beta chain) sequence. The antigen is unknown. This specimen belongs to a study of cytomegalovirus exposure and HLA in healthy donors. Germline V gene sequence: CDR1 MNHEY, CDR2 SVGAGI. The CDR3 runs to 13 residues. With 10 bases removed from V and 6 bases from J, the gap between germline ends came to 19 bases. PCR was performed using 60 Vbeta and 13 Jbeta primers. Original methodology: In a later analysis, about 11 million of 65 million to 90 million unique beta chains occurred in at least two donors. Assay used: immunoSEQ multiplex PCR; TCRdb lists only in-frame clones, some missing. Clone size and V and J calls were adopted from that table, with D and trimming inferred from the DNA. The sample has 150,000 or so clones, roughly 70% seen once. Study results and limitations: Later analysis identified several of the most significant clusters that appeared linked to common viral pathogens.

The chain links TRBV6-5 to TRBJ2-7; D may be TRBD2 (7 bases). The receptor's source is a male donor in good health and CMV-seronegative. Sequencing was carried out using PBMCs. CDR3 nucleotide sequence: TGTGCCACCTGGGGGGGCGGGGTTCTCGAGCAGTACTTC. Translation: CATWGGGVLEQYF.